The 21 T cell receptor beta chains given below trace back to one sample, sequenced in a study of identical twins (dated by TCRdb to about 2016). To prepare the library, 5' RACE was applied. For sequencing, an Illumina HiSeq 2000 was employed. The public reads were reprocessed in TCRdb via fastp at Q25 and MiXCR, keeping in-frame beta chains. Rows are unified per CDR3 protein, each entry keeping the most common DNA and genes. Across this sample there are some 1,700,000 distinct CDR3 sequences, with about 30% seen only once. About 0.25% of the sample is in the top ten clones. Sequenced sample: cord blood. The receptor source for this set is a newborn girl in good health.

The chain has TRBV4-1 and TRBJ1-2; D gene uncertain. CDR1 and CDR2 (germline): MGHRA, YSYEKL. V was clipped by 9 bases and J by 4 bases, with 12 bases between them. This CDR3 region has 12 residues. The CDR3 is CASTPDGYGYTF. DNA of the CDR3: TGCGCCAGTACCCCAGACGGCTATGGCTACACCTTC.

The chain couples TRBV20-1 to TRBJ2-1; a possible D gene is TRBD2 (5 bases). The CDR3 has 13 residues. V shed 6 bases and J shed 7 bases, with 16 bases lying between them. Germline CDR1 and CDR2: DFQATT and SNEGSKA (reference sequence). CDR3 coding DNA: TGCAGTGCAAAGCAGCCGTCGGGGAATGAGCAGTTCTTC. Its protein is CSAKQPSGNEQFF.

The chain combines TRBV4-2 with TRBJ2-6; the match to TRBD1 covers 7 bases. Germline values: CDR1 LGHNA, CDR2 YNFKEQ. V shed 4 bases and J 1 base; nucleotides not matched to a gene: 4. The length of the CDR3 is 16 residues. CDR3 DNA sequence: TGTGCCAGCAGCCCACCGACAGGGTCTGGGGCCAACGTCCTGACTTTC. Encoded protein: CASSPPTGSGANVLTF.

This chain links TRBV7-2 with TRBJ2-1; the D gene could be TRBD1 or TRBD2 (5 bases each). CDR3 length: 15 residues. Germline V gene data show CDR1 as SGHTA and CDR2 as FQGNSA. The V and J ends lost 1 base and 5 bases respectively, with 12 bases between them. The CDR3, as DNA: TGTGCCAGCAGCTTAGTTGGGACCCGGAACAATGAGCAGTTCTTC. Its protein is CASSLVGTRNNEQFF.

The rearrangement uses TRBV28 and TRBJ2-4, with a possible D match to TRBD1 (5 bases). TRBJ2-7 explains the end of the DNA better; the J call may be wrong. The CDR3 loop spans 16 amino acids. The V gene's germline CDR1 is MDHEN and CDR2 SYDVKM. This chain's CDR3 is CASSPTGMGGPYEQYF. The CDR3 DNA follows: TGTGCCAGCAGTCCAACAGGTATGGGTGGTCCCTACGAGCAGTACTTC.

This clonotype was observed at least ten times. The rearrangement links TRBV28 to TRBJ2-7, with 10 bases aligning to TRBD2. In germline, CDR1 is MDHEN, CDR2 SYDVKM. V was clipped by 1 base and J by 5 bases; unmatched bases: 5. The CDR3 length is 15 residues. The CDR3 sequence: CASSLLASGSHEQYF. CDR3 bases: TGTGCCAGCAGTTTATTGGCTAGCGGGAGCCACGAGCAGTACTTC.

The gene calls are TRBV20-1 and TRBJ2-5; 8 positions agree with TRBD1. Per the germline V gene, CDR1 is DFQATT and CDR2 is SNEGSKA (reference sequence). The V and J ends lost 7 bases and 4 bases, in that order; junction bases with no gene match: 8. The CDR3 extends over 13 amino acids. The CDR3 bases are TGCAGTGGGAGGACAGGGAGGTTAGAGACCCAGTACTTC. It encodes CSGRTGRLETQYF.

This clonotype was detected only a few times. The V gene is TRBV28, the J gene TRBJ2-4; 9 bases agree with TRBD1. The J segment lost 13 bases and the V segment lost 3 bases, leaving 7 bases of the junction unmatched. CDR3 length: 13 residues. The germline gives CDR1 MDHEN, CDR2 SYDVKM. As DNA, the CDR3 is TGTGCCAGCAGTTTCGGGGGACAGGGAGAGCAGTACTTC. Translating it yields CASSFGGQGEQYF.

The rearrangement joins TRBV10-3 to TRBJ2-2; D might be TRBD1 (6 bases). V was cut by 7 bases and J by 0 bases, with 6 bases left in between. The CDR3 consists of 13 residues. The germline V gene encodes CDR1 ENHRY and CDR2 SYGVKD. CDR3: CAITGANTGELFF. CDR3 in DNA: TGTGCCATCACAGGGGCGAACACCGGGGAGCTGTTTTTT.

This clonotype was observed many times. The V and J genes are TRBV28 and TRBJ1-2, with 9 bases matching TRBD1. V gave up 3 bases and J gave up 5 bases; unmatched junction bases: 4. There are 14 residues in the CDR3. In germline, CDR1 is MDHEN, CDR2 SYDVKM. CDR3 loop: CASSFLDRGYGYTF. CDR3 in DNA: TGTGCCAGCAGTTTTTTAGACAGGGGGTATGGCTACACCTTC.

This clonotype has more than one count but fewer than ten. This sequence joins TRBV20-1 and TRBJ2-7; 9 bases fit TRBD2. Germline assignment: CDR1 DFQATT and CDR2 SNEGSKA (reference sequence). After removal of 6 bases from V and 5 bases from J, the junction contained 5 bases not matched to a gene. The CDR3 is 12 amino acids. This CDR3 reads CSAIAGVDEQYF. The DNA of the CDR3 is TGCAGTGCAATAGCGGGAGTCGACGAGCAGTACTTC.

A note on this clonotype: A much more abundant neighbour one base away suggests this may be a read error. This chain connects TRBV5-1 to TRBJ2-5; D gene unclear. In germline, CDR1 is SGHRS, CDR2 YFSETQ. This CDR3 is 14 amino acids long. CDR3 nucleotide sequence: TGCACCAGCAGCTTAGCCGAACTCCAAGAGACCCAGTACTTC. Its translation is CTSSLAELQETQYF.

About this clonotype itself: A much more abundant neighbour one base away suggests this may be a read error. The chain joins TRBV4-2 to TRBJ2-4, with TRBD2 matching over 7 bases. This CDR3 contains 17 residues. Germline CDR1 reads LGHNA; CDR2 reads YNFKEQ. V trimming: 0 bases; J trimming: 4 bases; junction bases outside the gene matches: 9. CDR3 sequence (DNA): TGTGCCAGCAGCCAAGACGGGGCTAGCGGTGGAAAAAACATTCAGTACTTC. Translation gives CASSQDGASGGKNIQYF.

The V and J genes are TRBV7-8 and TRBJ2-5; D unresolved. The germline V and J ends were trimmed by 1 base and 0 bases, with 12 bases remaining between them. This CDR3 region has 16 residues. Looked up from germline, CDR1 is SGHVS and CDR2 is FQNEAQ. CDR3 residues: CASSLGARWYQETQYF. In DNA form, the CDR3 reads TGTGCCAGCAGCTTAGGTGCTCGTTGGTACCAAGAGACCCAGTACTTC.

The V call is TRBV12-3 or TRBV12-4, the J call TRBJ2-1; D gene ambiguous. Trimming cost V 2 bases and J 9 bases, with 8 bases left between them. The CDR3 is 12 residues long. As DNA, the CDR3 is TGTGCCAGCAGTTTATGGCGGAGTGAGCAGTTCTTC. Protein sequence: CASSLWRSEQFF.

V usage is TRBV12-3 or TRBV12-4 and J usage is TRBJ2-3; the match to TRBD2 covers 11 bases. The CDR3 has 14 residues. J was trimmed by 9 bases and V by 6 bases; bases with no gene match: 8. CDR3 DNA sequence: TGTGCCAGCAGCCTAGCGGGAGGCCCGCAAACGCAGTATTTT. The encoded protein is CASSLAGGPQTQYF.

J is TRBJ1-6 and V is TRBV12-3 or TRBV12-4; 8 nucleotides align to TRBD1. V shed 6 bases and J 7 bases; nucleotides not matched to a gene: 8. The length of the CDR3 is 15 residues. The CDR3 loop is CASSPGQAINSPLHF. The CDR3 nucleotides read TGTGCCAGCAGCCCGGGACAGGCGATCAATTCACCCCTCCACTTT.

This clonotype appeared a single time. V usage is TRBV20-1 and J usage is TRBJ1-2, with D possibly TRBD1 on 5 matching bases. This CDR3 is 14 amino acids long. The germline V gene encodes CDR1 DFQATT and CDR2 SNEGSKA (reference sequence). Trimming removed 2 bases at V and 3 bases at J, with 13 bases between. The CDR3 nucleotides are TGCAGTGCTAGACGGGGAGGGGCTTACTATGGCTACACCTTC. Residues: CSARRGGAYYGYTF.

The chain couples TRBV6-1 to TRBJ2-3, with 14 bases lining up with TRBD2. V shed 6 bases, J shed 6 bases, and the junction held 8 bases outside the gene matches. Germline CDR1 MNHNS, CDR2 SASEGT. This CDR3 is 16 amino acids long. The CDR3 is CASSLTSGGAEDTQYF. CDR3 sequence (DNA): TGTGCCAGCAGCCTGACTAGCGGGGGGGCCGAGGATACGCAGTATTTT.

This chain joins TRBV5-1 and TRBJ1-1; 9 bases agree with TRBD1. The CDR3 runs 15 residues. The J segment lost 4 bases and the V segment lost 4 bases, leaving 8 bases of the junction unmatched. Germline CDR1 SGHRS, CDR2 YFSETQ. The CDR3 DNA reads TGCGCCAGCAGCCCGACAGGGGGACGGGGCACTGAAGCTTTCTTT. It encodes CASSPTGGRGTEAFF.

This rearrangement joins TRBV7-9 to TRBJ2-1; D not resolved. The V and J ends lost 3 bases and 5 bases respectively, with 11 bases between them. CDR1 and CDR2 from the germline V gene are SEHNR and FQNEAQ (reference sequence). CDR3 size: 14 residues. For the CDR3, the DNA is TGTGCCAGCAGCTTTTTCCAGCCCCACAATGAGCAGTTCTTC. Amino acids: CASSFFQPHNEQFF.